This T cell receptor (beta chain) was recorded in a study of glioma-infiltrating T cells. With respect to this clonotype: In a library made to pick up alpha chains, this beta chain is a stray read with a size that means little.

This CDR3 region has 15 residues. Germline V lookup: CDR1 MDHEN, CDR2 SYDVKM. The V gene lost 3 bases and the J gene lost 6 bases, with 15 bases spanning the gap. Using RNA template, CDR3s of TCR alpha and beta were amplified with iRepertoire arm-PCR. TCRdb independently ran MiXCR on the multiplex PCR reads; one entry per CDR3 protein. The sample carries more than 1,000 distinct CDR3 sequences, over 25% recorded once. Sequencing was performed on glioma tissue, nonneoplastic brain tissue, or PBMCs (not recorded which). The J gene is TRBJ2-1, the V gene TRBV28; TRBD1 or TRBD2 may be the D gene (5 bases each). This clonotype originated in a human donor with low-grade glioma or glioblastoma, undergoing nonglioma brain surgery, or in good health (not recorded which). The CDR3 here is CASSLGVPRCNEQFF. CDR3 nucleotides: TGTGCCAGCAGTTTGGGGGTCCCCCGTTGCAATGAGCAGTTCTTC.